A single sample gave rise to the 12 T cell receptor beta chains below, sequenced in a study of radiotherapy plus CTLA-4 blockade in lung cancer. Method: immunoSEQ multiplex PCR; TCRdb's copy keeps in-frame clones and lacks some. The table includes roughly 93,000 clones, about 81% detected once. Sample: peripheral blood, taken from a patient treated with radiotherapy plus ipilimumab. These receptors came from a human donor with non-small cell lung cancer who had a partial response to radiotherapy plus ipilimumab.

This clone was found a few times. This chain links TRBV6-1 with TRBJ2-7; 8 bases agree with TRBD2. V trimming: 3 bases; J trimming: 5 bases; junction bases outside the gene matches: 12. This CDR3 is 16 amino acids long. Germline lookup yields CDR1 MNHNS and CDR2 SASEGT. The CDR3 is CASSDWVREGPNEQYF. The CDR3, as DNA: TGTGCCAGCAGTGACTGGGTACGGGAGGGCCCGAACGAGCAGTACTTC.

This rearrangement joins TRBV7-2 to TRBJ1-2; TRBD1 agrees at 12 bases. J gave up 7 bases and V 5 bases, and 8 bases lay outside the gene matches. CDR3 length: 15 residues. Germline V CDR1 and CDR2: SGHTA, FQGNSA. CDR3 sequence: CASSAPGQGASGYTF. For the CDR3, the DNA is TGTGCCAGCAGCGCCCCGGGACAGGGGGCCAGTGGCTACACCTTC.

V gene TRBV6-6 combines with J gene TRBJ2-4; D might be TRBD2 (6 bases). CDR3 size: 15 residues. V was clipped by 7 bases and J by 6 bases, with 19 bases between them. Germline values: CDR1 MNHNY, CDR2 SVGAGI (reference sequence). The CDR3 reads CASTARGSGPNIQYF. Written as DNA, the CDR3 is TGTGCCAGCACCGCTCGGGGTAGCGGCCCAAACATTCAGTACTTC.

The V gene is TRBV5-4, the J gene TRBJ2-7; tentatively, D is TRBD1 (6 bases). The CDR3 sequence is 14 residues long. Per germline, CDR1 SGHNT and CDR2 YYREEE (reference sequence). V gave up 2 bases and J gave up 5 bases, with 14 bases separating them. CDR3 DNA sequence: TGTGCCAGCAGCTTCAGGGGAAGTTCCGACGAGCAGTACTTC. Translation gives CASSFRGSSDEQYF.

The CDR3 DNA sequence: TGTGCCAGCAGCTTATTAGGACTAGCGGCATACAATGAGCAGTTCTTC. Translation: CASSLLGLAAYNEQFF. This chain links TRBV7-3 with TRBJ2-1; 10 positions agree with TRBD2. The CDR3 runs 16 residues. V dropped 2 bases and J dropped 4; count of bases not matched to a gene: 5. CDR1 is SGHTA and CDR2 is FQGTGA in the germline V gene.

The V gene is TRBV5-4, the J gene TRBJ1-2; 7 nucleotides agree with TRBD1. From germline, CDR1 is SGHNT and CDR2 YYREEE (reference sequence). V dropped 0 bases and J dropped 1; count of bases not matched to a gene: 0. This CDR3 has 14 residues. The CDR3 DNA reads TGTGCCAGCAGCTTGGACAGGGGTAACTATGGCTACACCTTC. It translates to CASSLDRGNYGYTF.

The chain combines TRBV5-4 with TRBJ2-3; a weak D match, TRBD2 (6 bases). The ends were cut back, 6 bases at V and 0 bases at J, with 17 bases in the middle. CDR1 and CDR2 from the germline V gene are SGHNT and YYREEE (reference sequence). This CDR3 region has 16 residues. For the CDR3, the DNA is TGTGCCAGCACCCATACCGGGACTTATAGCACAGATACGCAGTATTTT. This sequence encodes CASTHTGTYSTDTQYF.

The CDR3: CASSSDRGGQPQHF. CDR3 nucleotides: TGTGCCAGCAGCTCCGACAGGGGTGGCCAGCCCCAGCATTTT. J is TRBJ1-5 and V is TRBV7-9; 8 bases map to TRBD1. The CDR3 contains 14 residues. Per germline, CDR1 SEHNR and CDR2 FQNEAQ (reference sequence). The J segment lost 7 bases and the V segment lost 4 bases, leaving 6 bases of the junction unmatched.

CDR3 bases: TGTGCCAGCAGCGTGGCTACAGGGGCGGGGTATGGCTACACCTTC. This translates into CASSVATGAGYGYTF. The V gene is TRBV9, the J gene TRBJ1-2; 7 bases map to TRBD1. V lost 2 bases, J lost 5 bases, and 9 bases stayed unmatched. CDR3 length: 15 amino acids. CDR1 is SGDLS and CDR2 is YYNGEE in the germline V gene.

The V and J genes are TRBV10-3 and TRBJ2-2, with a possible D match to TRBD1 (5 bases). V gave up 5 bases and J gave up 4 bases, with 8 bases separating them. This CDR3 has 13 amino acids. Germline values: CDR1 ENHRY, CDR2 SYGVKD. CDR3 DNA: TGTGCCATCAGTCCTGACAGCACCGGGGAGCTGTTTTTT. The encoded protein is CAISPDSTGELFF.

This clone came up once. The chain combines TRBV19 with TRBJ2-5, with D possibly being TRBD1 (5 bases). The V and J ends lost 1 base and 0 bases respectively, with 12 bases between them. Germline CDR1 reads LNHDA; CDR2 reads SQIVND (reference sequence). The CDR3 length is 16 residues. CDR3 residues: CASSIATATYQETQYF. In DNA, the CDR3 is TGTGCCAGTAGTATAGCGACAGCTACGTACCAAGAGACCCAGTACTTC.

The chain carries TRBV5-1 and TRBJ2-7; 15 nucleotides align to TRBD2. CDR1 and CDR2 from the germline V gene are SGHRS and YFSETQ. The CDR3 is 16 amino acids. Trimming removed 4 bases from V and 1 base from J; junction bases left unmatched: 3. The CDR3 here is CASSEGLAGGSYEQYF. The CDR3 nucleotides read TGCGCCAGCAGCGAAGGACTAGCGGGAGGGTCCTACGAGCAGTACTTC.